Below, one T cell receptor (beta chain) is given with its context. This clonotype was seen many times. It lacks a known antigen. Base qualities are not at hand, and no much larger clone is one base apart. The CDR3 contains 14 residues, cysteine and phenylalanine counted. Only CDR3 DNA is held: 42 bases, read in frame from base 1. Trimmed from V: 2 bases; trimmed from J: 3 bases; junction bases lacking a gene match: 7. Per the germline V gene (reference sequence), DFQATT is the CDR1 and SNEGSKA is the CDR2. The label giving this sample's treatment or condition can be read as: live attenuated yellow fever vaccine strain. PBMCs were isolated from peripheral blood using a standard Ficoll-Paque protocol. Dynabeads CD4 and CD8 positive selection kits were used to isolate CD4 and CD8 T-cell fractions. TriZol was used to extract RNA from bulk PBMCs, CD4 and CD8 fractions, and dextramer-positive and dextramer-negative fractions.

The data were taken from a study of T cells after yellow fever vaccination (dated by TCRdb to about 2019). Regarding the research as a whole: The SMART-Seq v4 Ultra Low Input RNA kit was used to prepare libraries from fractions with low cell numbers. To follow T-cell clones before and after both primary and booster YFV17D yellow fever vaccination, bulk TCR alpha and beta repertoires underwent longitudinal sequencing. The cohort comprised two healthy male donors, one aged 18 to 30 and one aged 30 to 40 years. Blood was drawn at multiple timepoints before and after primary and secondary immunization, with bulk PBMC replicates and cell subsets isolated.

TCR cDNA was synthesized by 5'RACE template switching, through which a universal primer site and unique molecular identifiers were introduced. cDNA synthesis was primed from both the TCR alpha and TCR beta constant segments. Two PCR steps were used to amplify libraries, with sample barcodes and sequencing adapters being added in the second step. Libraries were sequenced on Illumina HiSeq 2500 (2x100 bp) or NovaSeq (2x150 bp). As for the authors' bioinformatics: Demultiplexing of reads and collapsing into UMI consensus sequences were performed with MIGEC, and V(D)J alignment was carried out with MiXCR. Clonotypes responding to the vaccine were identified with edgeR on replicate PBMC samples, with the criteria of FDR below 0.01 and a log2 fold change above 5 up to day 15. CD4 or CD8 identity was assigned to each bulk clonotype according to whether the clonotype was present at higher abundance in the sequenced CD4 repertoire or the sequenced CD8 repertoire. TCRdb reanalyzed the raw reads on its own, using fastp at Q25 for trimming and MiXCR for clone calling, and kept in-frame beta chains. Every CDR3 protein is listed once, alongside the most common genes and DNA of its rows. The V and J calls come from TCRdb's annotation, not from the publication. The sample table holds 140,000 to 150,000 distinct CDR3 sequences, of which around 6.3% were seen once. The top ten constitute under 0.8% of the sample.

Here is what the overall study found, with its caveats: The study included only a couple of donors, which limits how far the findings can be generalized. A small share of clonotypes occurred in both CD4 and CD8 compartments, likely arising from convergent recombination. Most clones expanded after primary vaccination (almost 97% of CD4 and over 80% of CD8) were re-detected after the booster, suggesting that broad memory maintenance occurred. The secondary T-cell response was found to be weaker but faster than the primary response, with a peak reached on day 5 rather than on day 15. Computational filtering was required because FACS-sorted repertoires could contain abundant contaminating clonotypes from the bulk population.

In this chain, TRBV20-1 is recombined with TRBJ2-7; the junction holds 7 bases that match TRBD2. The sequencing here drew on CD4+ T cells sorted from PBMCs, taken 10 days after the yellow fever booster vaccination. This sequence was found in a man aged 25-45 years who received the YFV17D yellow fever vaccine. The sequence in DNA is TGCAGTGCTAGAAGAGGCGGGGGACGCTACGAGCAGTACTTC. It specifies CSARRGGGRYEQYF.